The present entry profiles one TCR beta chain with its context. The sample belongs to a study of blood T cell repertoires in COVID-19. Overall study context: From the United States, Italy and Spain came samples of acute and convalescent COVID-19. Nucleic acid was either cDNA or gDNA, and it came from T cells, B-cell-depleted T cells, or PBMCs.

CDR3 length: 17 amino acids. Germline-derived CDR1 and CDR2 are SGHNT and YYREEE (reference sequence). The V and J ends lost 2 bases and 2 bases, in that order; junction bases with no gene match: 10. Authors' analysis steps: Amplified reference gene primers provided the basis for estimating nucleated cell counts. Assay: immunoSEQ multiplex PCR; the TCRdb copy retains only in-frame clones and omits some. V, J and clone size are those of that table, while D and trimming were read from the DNA. The table includes more than 110,000 clones, about 80% detected once. The rearrangement links TRBV5-4 to TRBJ2-7; 10 nucleotides match TRBD2. Sequences were obtained from peripheral blood. The receptor was derived from a human donor in a cohort sampled during active COVID-19. The CDR3 DNA sequence: TGTGCCAGCAGCTTCGGGGGAGGGACTAGCGCTGCCTACGAGCAGTACGTC. As protein: CASSFGGGTSAAYEQYV.